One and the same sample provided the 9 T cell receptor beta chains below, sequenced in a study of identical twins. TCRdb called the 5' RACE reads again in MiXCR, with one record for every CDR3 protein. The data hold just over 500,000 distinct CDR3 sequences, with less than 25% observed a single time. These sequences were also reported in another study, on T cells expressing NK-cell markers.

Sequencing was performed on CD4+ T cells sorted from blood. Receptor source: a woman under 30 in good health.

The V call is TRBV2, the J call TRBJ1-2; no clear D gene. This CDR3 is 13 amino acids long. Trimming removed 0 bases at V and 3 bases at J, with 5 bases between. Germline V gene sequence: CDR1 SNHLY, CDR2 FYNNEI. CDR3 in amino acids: CASSEALDYGYTF. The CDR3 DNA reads TGTGCCAGCAGTGAAGCGCTGGACTATGGCTACACCTTC.

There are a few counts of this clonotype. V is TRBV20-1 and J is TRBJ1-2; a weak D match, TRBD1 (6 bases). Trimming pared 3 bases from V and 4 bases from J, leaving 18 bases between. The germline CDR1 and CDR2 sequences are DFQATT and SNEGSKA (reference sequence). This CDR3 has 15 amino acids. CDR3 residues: CSASQALVGAYGYTF. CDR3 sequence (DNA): TGCAGTGCTAGCCAAGCCTTGGTGGGGGCCTATGGCTACACCTTC.

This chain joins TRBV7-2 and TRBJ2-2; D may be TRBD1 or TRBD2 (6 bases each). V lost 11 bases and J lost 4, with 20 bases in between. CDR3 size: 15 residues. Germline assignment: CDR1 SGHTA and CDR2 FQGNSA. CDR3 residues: CALSSGAYFTGELFF. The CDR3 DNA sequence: TGTGCCCTCTCGTCGGGGGCTTACTTCACCGGGGAGCTGTTTTTT.

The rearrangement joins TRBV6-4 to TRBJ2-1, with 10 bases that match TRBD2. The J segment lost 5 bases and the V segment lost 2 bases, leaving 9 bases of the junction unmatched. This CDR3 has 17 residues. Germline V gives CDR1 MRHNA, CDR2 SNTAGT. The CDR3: CASSDGASGRRNNEQFF. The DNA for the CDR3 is TGTGCCAGCAGTGACGGTGCTAGCGGGAGAAGGAACAATGAGCAGTTCTTC.

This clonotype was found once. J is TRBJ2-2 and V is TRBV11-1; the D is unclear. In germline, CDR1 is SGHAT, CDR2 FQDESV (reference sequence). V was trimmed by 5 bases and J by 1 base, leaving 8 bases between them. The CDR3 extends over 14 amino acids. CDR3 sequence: CASSLFQNTGELFF. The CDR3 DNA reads TGTGCCAGCAGCCTTTTCCAGAACACCGGGGAGCTGTTTTTT.

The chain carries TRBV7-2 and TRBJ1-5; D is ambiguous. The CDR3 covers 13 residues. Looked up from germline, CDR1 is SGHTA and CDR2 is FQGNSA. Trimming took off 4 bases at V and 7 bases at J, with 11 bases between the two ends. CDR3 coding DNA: TGTGCCAGCAGCTCCTCTCTCGTGCAGCCCCAGCATTTT. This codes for CASSSSLVQPQHF.

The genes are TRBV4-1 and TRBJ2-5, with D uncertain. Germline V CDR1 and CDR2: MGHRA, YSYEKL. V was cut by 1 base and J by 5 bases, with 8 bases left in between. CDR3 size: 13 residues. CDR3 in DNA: TGCGCCAGCAGCCAAGTATCTGAGGAGACCCAGTACTTC. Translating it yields CASSQVSEETQYF.

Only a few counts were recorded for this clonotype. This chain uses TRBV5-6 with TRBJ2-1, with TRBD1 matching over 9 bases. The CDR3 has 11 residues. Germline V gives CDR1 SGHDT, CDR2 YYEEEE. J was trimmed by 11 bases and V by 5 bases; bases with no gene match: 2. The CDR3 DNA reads TGTGCCAGCAGACAGGGGGCTAAGCAGTTCTTC. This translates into CASRQGAKQFF.

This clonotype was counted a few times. The CDR3 DNA sequence: TGTGCCAGCCGAAGGGGGCTTGGGAACACTGAAGCTTTCTTT. Amino acids: CASRRGLGNTEAFF. The chain recombines TRBV7-8 with TRBJ1-1; 7 bases match TRBD1. Looked up from germline, CDR1 is SGHVS and CDR2 is FQNEAQ. V trimming: 8 bases; J trimming: 1 base; junction bases outside the gene matches: 7. This CDR3 has 14 amino acids.